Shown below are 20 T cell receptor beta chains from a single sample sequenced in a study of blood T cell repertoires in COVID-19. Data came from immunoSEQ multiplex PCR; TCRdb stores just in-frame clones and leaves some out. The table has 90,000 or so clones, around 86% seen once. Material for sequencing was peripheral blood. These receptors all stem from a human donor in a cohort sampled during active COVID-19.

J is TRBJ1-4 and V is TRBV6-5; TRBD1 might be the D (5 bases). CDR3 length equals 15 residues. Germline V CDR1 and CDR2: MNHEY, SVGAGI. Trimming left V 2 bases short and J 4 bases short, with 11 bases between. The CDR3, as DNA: TGTGCCAGCAGTTACGGGGGGGGGTTTAATGAAAAACTGTTTTTT. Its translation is CASSYGGGFNEKLFF.

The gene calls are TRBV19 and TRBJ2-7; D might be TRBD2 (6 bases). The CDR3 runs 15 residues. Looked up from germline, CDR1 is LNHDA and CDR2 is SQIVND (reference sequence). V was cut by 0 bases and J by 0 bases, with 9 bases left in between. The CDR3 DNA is TGTGCCAGTAGTATAGAAGGACTAAACTCCTACGAGCAGTACTTC. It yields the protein CASSIEGLNSYEQYF.

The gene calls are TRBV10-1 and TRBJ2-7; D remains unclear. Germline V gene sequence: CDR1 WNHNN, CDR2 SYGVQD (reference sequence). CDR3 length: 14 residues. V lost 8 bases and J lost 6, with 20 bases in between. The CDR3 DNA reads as TGCGCCAGCGAATTAGCCGGCAAAGGTTCCGAGCAGTACTTC. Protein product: CASELAGKGSEQYF.

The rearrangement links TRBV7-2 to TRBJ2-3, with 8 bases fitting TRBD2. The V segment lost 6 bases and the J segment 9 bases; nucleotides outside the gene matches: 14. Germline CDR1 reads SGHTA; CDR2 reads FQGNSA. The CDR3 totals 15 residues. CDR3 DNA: TGTGCCAGCAGTAATAGCGGGAACTTGCAGGGAACGCAGTATTTT. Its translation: CASSNSGNLQGTQYF. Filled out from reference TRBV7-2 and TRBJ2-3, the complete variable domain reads GAGVSQSPSNKVTEKGKDVELRCDPISGHTALYWYRQSLGQGLEFLIYFQGNSAPDKSGLPSDRFSAERTGGSVSTLTIQRTQQEDSAVYLCASSNSGNLQGTQYFGPGTRLTVL.

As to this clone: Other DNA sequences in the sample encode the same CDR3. In DNA form, the CDR3 reads TGTGCCAGCAGCTTAGGGACAGGGGCTGGGGCCAACGTCCTGACTTTC. This encodes CASSLGTGAGANVLTF. V usage is TRBV7-2 and J usage is TRBJ2-6; the match to TRBD1 covers 9 bases. The CDR3 is 16 residues long. V shed 1 base, J shed 2 bases, and the junction held 0 bases outside the gene matches. The germline gives CDR1 SGHTA, CDR2 FQGNSA.

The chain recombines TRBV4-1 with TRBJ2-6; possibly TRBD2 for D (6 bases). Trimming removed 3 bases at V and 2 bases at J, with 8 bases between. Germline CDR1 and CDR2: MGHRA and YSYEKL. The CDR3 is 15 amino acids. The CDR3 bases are TGCGCCAGCAGCCAGGGCGGGACTGGGGCCAACGTCCTGACTTTC. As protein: CASSQGGTGANVLTF.

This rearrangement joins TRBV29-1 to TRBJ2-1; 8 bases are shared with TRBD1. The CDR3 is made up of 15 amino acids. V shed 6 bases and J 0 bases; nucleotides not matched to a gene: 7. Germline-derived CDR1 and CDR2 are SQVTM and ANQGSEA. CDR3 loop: CSVGDRLNSYNEQFF. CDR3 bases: TGCAGCGTGGGGGACAGGTTGAACTCCTACAATGAGCAGTTCTTC.

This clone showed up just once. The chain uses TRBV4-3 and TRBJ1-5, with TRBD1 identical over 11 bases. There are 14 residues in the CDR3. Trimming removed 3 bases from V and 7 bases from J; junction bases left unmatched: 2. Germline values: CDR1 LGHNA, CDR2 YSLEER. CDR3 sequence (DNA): TGCGCCAGCAGCCAGGACAGGGGGCTCCAGCCCCAGCATTTT. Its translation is CASSQDRGLQPQHF.

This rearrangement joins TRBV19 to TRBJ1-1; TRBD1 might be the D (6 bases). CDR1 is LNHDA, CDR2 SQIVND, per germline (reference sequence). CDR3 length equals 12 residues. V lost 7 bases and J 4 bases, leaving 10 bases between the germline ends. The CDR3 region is CASKARGTEAFF. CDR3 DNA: TGTGCCAGTAAGGCCAGGGGCACTGAAGCTTTCTTT.

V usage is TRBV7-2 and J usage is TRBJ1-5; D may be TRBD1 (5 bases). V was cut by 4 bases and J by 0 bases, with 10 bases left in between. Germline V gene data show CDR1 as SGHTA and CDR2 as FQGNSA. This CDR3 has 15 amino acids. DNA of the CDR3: TGTGCCAGCAGCTGGGGGGGTTATAGCAATCAGCCCCAGCATTTT. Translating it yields CASSWGGYSNQPQHF.

CDR3 sequence reads: CASSQDYPSGEFYEQYF. The DNA for the CDR3 is TGCGCCAGCAGCCAAGATTATCCTAGCGGGGAATTCTACGAGCAGTACTTC. This rearrangement joins TRBV4-3 to TRBJ2-7; 9 bases are a match to TRBD2. The ends lost 0 bases at V and 3 bases at J; junction bases unmatched: 9. The CDR3 consists of 17 residues. Germline CDR1 LGHNA, CDR2 YSLEER.

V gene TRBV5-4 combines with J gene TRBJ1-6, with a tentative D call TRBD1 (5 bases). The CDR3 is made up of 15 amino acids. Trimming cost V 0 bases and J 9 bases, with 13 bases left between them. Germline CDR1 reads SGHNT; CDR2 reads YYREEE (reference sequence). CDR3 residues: CASSLEGTGGSPLHF. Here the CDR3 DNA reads TGTGCCAGCAGCTTGGAAGGCACAGGTGGTTCACCCCTCCACTTT.

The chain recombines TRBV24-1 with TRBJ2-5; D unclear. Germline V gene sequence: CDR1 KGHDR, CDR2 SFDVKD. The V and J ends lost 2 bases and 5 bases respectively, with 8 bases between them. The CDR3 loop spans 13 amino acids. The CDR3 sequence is CATSDSFRETQYF. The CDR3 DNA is TGTGCCACCAGTGATTCCTTCAGGGAGACCCAGTACTTC.

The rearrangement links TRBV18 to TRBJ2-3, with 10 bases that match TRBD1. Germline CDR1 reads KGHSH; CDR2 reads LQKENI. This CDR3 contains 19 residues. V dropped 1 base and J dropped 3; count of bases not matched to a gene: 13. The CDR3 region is CASSPRPSGQGLGTDTQYF. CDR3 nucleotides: TGTGCCAGCTCACCACGTCCCTCGGGACAGGGGTTGGGTACAGATACGCAGTATTTT.

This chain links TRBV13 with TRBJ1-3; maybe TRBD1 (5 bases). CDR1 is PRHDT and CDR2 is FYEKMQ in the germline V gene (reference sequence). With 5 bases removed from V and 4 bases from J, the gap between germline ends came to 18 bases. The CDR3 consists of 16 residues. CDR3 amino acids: CASSAHGGSRGNTIYF. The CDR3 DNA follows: TGTGCCAGCAGCGCCCATGGGGGGTCTAGAGGAAACACCATATATTTT.

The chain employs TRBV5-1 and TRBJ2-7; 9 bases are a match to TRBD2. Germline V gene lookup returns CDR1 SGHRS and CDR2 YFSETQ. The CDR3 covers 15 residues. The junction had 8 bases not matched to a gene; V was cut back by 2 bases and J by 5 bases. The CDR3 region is CASSFEAGGLNEQYF. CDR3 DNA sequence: TGCGCCAGCAGCTTTGAGGCGGGAGGGCTAAACGAGCAGTACTTC.

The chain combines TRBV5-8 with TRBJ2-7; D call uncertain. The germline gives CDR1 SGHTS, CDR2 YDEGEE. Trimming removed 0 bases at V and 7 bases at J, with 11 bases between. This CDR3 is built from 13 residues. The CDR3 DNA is TGTGCCAGCAGCTTGGACAGCTCAAAAGAGCAGTACTTC. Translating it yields CASSLDSSKEQYF. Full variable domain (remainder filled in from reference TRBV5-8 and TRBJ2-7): EAGVTQSPTHLIKTRGQQATLRCSPISGHTSVYWYQQALGLGLQFLLWYDEGEERNRGNFPPRFSGRQFPNYSSELNVNALELEDSALYLCASSLDSSKEQYFGPGTRLTVT.

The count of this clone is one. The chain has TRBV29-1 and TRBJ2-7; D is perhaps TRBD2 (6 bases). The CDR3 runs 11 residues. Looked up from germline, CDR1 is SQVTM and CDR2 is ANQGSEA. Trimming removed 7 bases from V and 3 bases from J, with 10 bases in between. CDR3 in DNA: TGCAGCGCCAGGAGGGGCTACGAGCAGTACTTC. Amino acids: CSARRGYEQYF.

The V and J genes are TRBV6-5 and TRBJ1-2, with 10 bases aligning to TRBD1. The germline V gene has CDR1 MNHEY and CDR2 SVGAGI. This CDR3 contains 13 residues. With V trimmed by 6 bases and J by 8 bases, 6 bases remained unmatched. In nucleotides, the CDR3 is TGTGCCAGCAGCGACAGGGGGCTGGTCGGCTACACCTTC. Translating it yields CASSDRGLVGYTF.

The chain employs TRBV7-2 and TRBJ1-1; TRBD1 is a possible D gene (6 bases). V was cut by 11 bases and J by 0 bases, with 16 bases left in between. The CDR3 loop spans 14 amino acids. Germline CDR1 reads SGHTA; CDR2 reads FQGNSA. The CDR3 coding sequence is TGTGCCGTGCGCGCTGGGGGCCTGAACACTGAAGCTTTCTTT. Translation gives CAVRAGGLNTEAFF.